Listed below are T cell receptor beta chains from one sample, sequenced in a study of blood T cell repertoires in COVID-19. Assay used: immunoSEQ multiplex PCR; TCRdb lists only in-frame clones, some missing. The top ten hold under 1.1% of the sample, which has about 74,000 clones, 90% seen once. The sequencing sample was made of peripheral blood. Receptors were obtained from a woman aged 45 to 65 in a cohort sampled during active COVID-19. Each CDR3 is given without its conserved first and last residue. The D gene is left open where the match is weak.

V gene	CDR3 length	J gene	D gene	CDR3 protein
TRBV11-2	12	TRBJ2-1	.	ASSLTGSGNEQF
TRBV19	13	TRBJ2-1	.	ASQRAGSSYNEQF
TRBV18	14	TRBJ1-6	.	ASSPMGLFYNSPLH
TRBV18	13	TRBJ2-7	TRBD2	ASSAESGSTYEQY
TRBV9	13	TRBJ1-5	.	ASSSRGDSNQPQH
TRBV28	12	TRBJ1-5	.	ASSLRLHNQPQH
TRBV6-2/TRBV6-3	13	TRBJ2-3	TRBD1	ASSYPGTGGNTQY
TRBV28	11	TRBJ1-2	.	ASSLSRTYGYT
TRBV19	15	TRBJ2-3	.	ASSSGATGIGTDTQY
TRBV3-1/TRBV3-2	14	TRBJ2-1	.	ASSQVPGVRENEQF
TRBV10-3	16	TRBJ2-7	TRBD2	AIPGLAGGILLAYEQY